This note documents a single T cell receptor beta chain sequence. This entry is derived from a study of identical twins. Each CDR3 protein gets one entry after TCRdb re-called the 5' RACE reads with MiXCR. The sample consists of under 300,000 distinct CDR3 sequences, around 8.3% of them appearing once. Germline values: CDR1 KGHDR, CDR2 SFDVKD. V trimming: 4 bases; J trimming: 5 bases; junction bases outside the gene matches: 2. The CDR3 length is 13 residues. These data also featured in a second study, about yellow fever vaccine responses in identical twins.

The chain employs TRBV24-1 and TRBJ2-7; TRBD1 aligns across 9 bases. This TCR was recovered from a woman aged 18-29 years in good health. The sample was CD8+ T cells sorted from blood. DNA for the CDR3: TGTGCCACCAGTGACCGGACAGGGGACGAGCAGTACTTC. This codes for CATSDRTGDEQYF.